Listed here are 18 T cell receptor beta chains from one sample, sequenced in a study of blood T cell repertoires in COVID-19. Profiling relied on immunoSEQ multiplex PCR, and the TCRdb table lists in-frame clones only, not all of them. Altogether approximately 240,000 clones are present, approximately 90% being singletons, with the ten largest covering about 2.1%. Sequenced: peripheral blood. These receptor sequences come from a woman aged 40 to 55 who had recovered from COVID-19.

This rearrangement joins TRBV7-8 to TRBJ2-7, with 11 bases lining up with TRBD2. The CDR3 contains 18 residues. Germline V gene data show CDR1 as SGHVS and CDR2 as FQNEAQ. Unmatched junction bases numbered 12, after V lost 4 bases and J lost 1 base. CDR3 loop: CASSSRLAGLPVSYEQYF. CDR3 coding DNA: TGTGCCAGCAGCTCAAGACTAGCGGGGCTCCCAGTGTCCTACGAGCAGTACTTC.

In its sample, this clone was seen once. The chain has TRBV7-2 and TRBJ2-1, with D possibly being TRBD1 (5 bases). Germline assignment: CDR1 SGHTA and CDR2 FQGNSA. Trimming left V 1 base short and J 9 bases short, with 19 bases between. This CDR3 comprises 16 residues. DNA for the CDR3: TGTGCCAGCAGCTTAGGGCCTCCCGCGCAGGGCGGTGAGCAGTTCTTC. Its protein product is CASSLGPPAQGGEQFF.

The rearrangement uses TRBV7-6 and TRBJ1-6, with D possibly matching TRBD1 (6 bases). The CDR3 has 15 amino acids. V was clipped by 5 bases and J by 10 bases, with 18 bases between them. Germline lookup yields CDR1 SGHVS and CDR2 FNYEAQ. The CDR3 loop reads CASSPRTGKGSPLHF. CDR3 DNA: TGTGCCAGCAGCCCCCGTACAGGGAAAGGGTCACCCCTCCACTTT.

CDR3 loop: CASSYVFEPYTEAFF. CDR3 nucleotides: TGTGCCAGCAGTTACGTCTTTGAGCCGTACACTGAAGCTTTCTTT. This chain connects TRBV6-2 or TRBV6-3 to TRBJ1-1; no reliable D call. The CDR3 is 15 amino acids. The V end lost 2 bases, the J end lost 3 bases, and 13 bases lay between the germline ends. Germline V lookup: CDR1 MNHEY, CDR2 SVGEGT.

This clone was counted at least ten times. The rearrangement joins TRBV11-3 to TRBJ2-3, with 8 bases identical to TRBD2. Germline CDR1 is SGHNT and CDR2 is YENEEA. The CDR3 loop spans 17 amino acids. With 5 bases clipped from V and 2 bases from J, the junction kept 12 bases outside the gene matches. CDR3: CASSLGRREAPTDTQYF. CDR3 in DNA: TGTGCCAGCAGCCTGGGAAGGCGGGAGGCCCCCACAGATACGCAGTATTTT. Full variable domain (remainder filled in from reference TRBV11-3 and TRBJ2-3): EAGVVQSPRYKIIEKKQPVAFWCNPISGHNTLYWYLQNLGQGPELLIRYENEEAVDDSQLPKDRFSAERLKGVDSTLKIQPAELGDSAVYLCASSLGRREAPTDTQYFGPGTRLTVL.

This clone has a single count. The gene calls are TRBV5-1 and TRBJ1-2; D gene ambiguous. The CDR3 runs 15 residues. Germline V gives CDR1 SGHRS, CDR2 YFSETQ. V was cut by 0 bases and J by 0 bases, with 9 bases left in between. The CDR3 region is CASSLGATSNYGYTF. The CDR3 nucleotides are TGCGCCAGCAGCTTGGGGGCCACATCTAACTATGGCTACACCTTC.

The chain uses TRBV6-2 or TRBV6-3 and TRBJ2-2; 10 bases agree with TRBD2. Germline CDR1 is MNHEY and CDR2 is SVGEGT. The trim removed 2 bases at V and 0 bases at J, leaving 3 bases unmatched. The CDR3 consists of 17 residues. CDR3 in amino acids: CASSYSSGRPNTGELFF. DNA of the CDR3: TGTGCCAGCAGTTACAGTAGCGGGAGGCCGAACACCGGGGAGCTGTTTTTT.

The V gene is TRBV29-1, the J gene TRBJ2-2; D gene uncertain. The CDR3 covers 12 residues. With 7 bases removed from V and 4 bases from J, the gap between germline ends came to 10 bases. Germline V gene lookup returns CDR1 SQVTM and CDR2 ANQGSEA. Written as DNA, the CDR3 is TGCAGCGCCCTAGGCCCCACCGGGGAGCTGTTTTTT. This translates into CSALGPTGELFF.

The chain couples TRBV19 to TRBJ2-3; TRBD1 agrees at 11 bases. V dropped 5 bases and J dropped 4; count of bases not matched to a gene: 14. Per the germline V gene, CDR1 is LNHDA and CDR2 is SQIVND (reference sequence). This CDR3 spans 18 amino acids. The CDR3 protein is CASSSQGTGGGFADTQYF. The CDR3 DNA sequence: TGTGCCAGTAGTTCACAGGGGACAGGGGGAGGATTTGCAGATACGCAGTATTTT.

The rearrangement joins TRBV24-1 to TRBJ2-3; TRBD1 agrees at 11 bases. Germline lookup yields CDR1 KGHDR and CDR2 SFDVKD. CDR3 length: 16 amino acids. The J segment lost 4 bases and the V segment lost 4 bases, leaving 6 bases of the junction unmatched. CDR3 sequence reads: CATSESGTGGSDTQYF. CDR3 nucleotide sequence: TGTGCCACCAGTGAGTCCGGGACAGGGGGGTCAGATACGCAGTATTTT.

This clone was seen more than once but under ten times. The chain uses TRBV28 and TRBJ2-7; 7 bases are shared with TRBD1. Germline CDR1 reads MDHEN; CDR2 reads SYDVKM. Trimming cost V 5 bases and J 4 bases; bases outside gene matches: 11. The CDR3 consists of 15 residues. CDR3 DNA: TGTGCCAGCAGTGAGACAGGGTTGGGTCGGTACGAGCAGTACTTC. It encodes CASSETGLGRYEQYF.

The chain employs TRBV7-2 and TRBJ2-2; D remains ambiguous. Germline CDR1 is SGHTA and CDR2 is FQGNSA. The CDR3 extends over 13 amino acids. Trimming left V 5 bases short and J 3 bases short, with 7 bases between. CDR3 protein: CASSPSYTGELFF. CDR3 in DNA: TGTGCCAGCAGCCCATCATACACCGGGGAGCTGTTTTTT.

V and J are TRBV10-3 and TRBJ1-1; D might be TRBD1 (6 bases). The CDR3 consists of 16 residues. V gave up 6 bases and J gave up 2 bases, with 19 bases separating them. The germline V gene encodes CDR1 ENHRY and CDR2 SYGVKD. In DNA form, the CDR3 reads TGTGCCATCAGAGACGGGACAACTACCTTCAACACTGAAGCTTTCTTT. Encoded protein: CAIRDGTTTFNTEAFF.

The chain has TRBV7-3 and TRBJ1-1; D is uncertain. Trimming stripped 1 base from V and 3 bases from J, with 15 bases between. The CDR3 has 16 amino acids. Per the germline V gene, CDR1 is SGHTA and CDR2 is FQGTGA. The CDR3 reads CASSLSSTFGDTEAFF. As DNA, the CDR3 is TGTGCCAGCAGCTTAAGCTCCACATTCGGGGACACTGAAGCTTTCTTT.

This chain joins TRBV19 and TRBJ1-2; 7 nucleotides match TRBD1. Per germline, CDR1 LNHDA and CDR2 SQIVND (reference sequence). This CDR3 comprises 12 residues. Trimming took 5 bases from V and 8 from J; bases not matched to a gene: 5. The CDR3 sequence is CASSARGSGYTF. The CDR3 DNA sequence: TGTGCCAGTAGTGCCAGGGGGAGCGGCTACACCTTC.

The chain recombines TRBV2 with TRBJ1-4; 7 nucleotides align to TRBD1. Germline lookup yields CDR1 SNHLY and CDR2 FYNNEI. The V segment lost 6 bases and the J segment 12 bases; nucleotides outside the gene matches: 13. The CDR3 is 14 amino acids. CDR3 sequence (DNA): TGTGCCAGCAGCCTGGGGACAGTTGGACGGGAACTGTTTTTT. The encoded protein is CASSLGTVGRELFF.

This chain uses TRBV6-1 with TRBJ1-2, with D perhaps matching TRBD1 (6 bases). V lost 3 bases and J 1 base, leaving 12 bases between the germline ends. The CDR3 sequence is 15 residues long. In germline, CDR1 is MNHNS, CDR2 SASEGT. The CDR3 sequence: CASSELDRGNYGYTF. The CDR3 nucleotides are TGTGCCAGCAGTGAGCTGGACAGAGGTAACTATGGCTACACCTTC.

The J gene is TRBJ1-2, the V gene TRBV21-1; TRBD1 was called by the table and not checked on the DNA. TRBV21-1 counts as a pseudogene. This CDR3 region has 10 residues. CDR3 DNA sequence: TGTGCCGGTGGACAGAGAGGCTACACCTTC. This sequence encodes CAGGQRGYTF.